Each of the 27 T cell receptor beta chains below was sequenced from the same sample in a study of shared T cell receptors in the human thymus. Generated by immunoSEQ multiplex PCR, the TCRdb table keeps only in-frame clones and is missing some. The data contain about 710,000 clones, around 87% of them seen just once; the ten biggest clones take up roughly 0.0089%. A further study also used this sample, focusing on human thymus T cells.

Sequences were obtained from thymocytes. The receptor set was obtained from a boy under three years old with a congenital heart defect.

In DNA form, the CDR3 reads TGTGCCAGCAGCTTAGCCCCAGGGCCGAACACTGAAGCTTTCTTT. It specifies CASSLAPGPNTEAFF. This chain uses TRBV7-8 with TRBJ1-1, with D possibly matching TRBD1 (5 bases). The length of the CDR3 is 15 residues. Trimming cost V 0 bases and J 1 base, with 9 bases left between them. The germline CDR1 and CDR2 sequences are SGHVS and FQNEAQ.

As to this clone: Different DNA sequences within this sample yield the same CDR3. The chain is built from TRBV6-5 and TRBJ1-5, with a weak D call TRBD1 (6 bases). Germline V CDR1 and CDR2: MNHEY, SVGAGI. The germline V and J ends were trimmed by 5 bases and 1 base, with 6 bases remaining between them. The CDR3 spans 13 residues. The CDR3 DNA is TGTGCCAGCAGTACAGGGAGCAATCAGCCCCAGCATTTT. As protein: CASSTGSNQPQHF.

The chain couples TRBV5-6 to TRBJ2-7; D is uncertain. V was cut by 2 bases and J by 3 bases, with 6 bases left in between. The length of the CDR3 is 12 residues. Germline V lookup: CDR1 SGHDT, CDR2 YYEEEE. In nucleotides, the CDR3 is TGTGCCAGCAGCTTCGGGTTCTACGAGCAGTACTTC. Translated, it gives CASSFGFYEQYF.

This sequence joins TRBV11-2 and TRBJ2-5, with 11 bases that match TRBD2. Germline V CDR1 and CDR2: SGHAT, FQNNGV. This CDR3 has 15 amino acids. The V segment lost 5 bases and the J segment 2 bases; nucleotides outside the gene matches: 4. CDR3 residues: CASSVTSGRQETQYF. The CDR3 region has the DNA TGTGCCAGCAGCGTTACTAGCGGGAGACAAGAGACCCAGTACTTC.

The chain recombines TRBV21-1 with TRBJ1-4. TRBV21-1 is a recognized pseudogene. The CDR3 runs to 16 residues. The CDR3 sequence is CASSKARGAGNEKLFF. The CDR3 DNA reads TGTGCCAGCAGCAAAGCGCGCGGGGCAGGTAATGAAAAACTGTTTTTT.

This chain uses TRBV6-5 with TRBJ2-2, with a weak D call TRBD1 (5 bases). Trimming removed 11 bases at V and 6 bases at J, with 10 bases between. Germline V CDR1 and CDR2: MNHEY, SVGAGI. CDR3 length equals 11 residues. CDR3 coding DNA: TGTGCCCTGGGGCCTCCCGGGGAGCTGTTTTTT. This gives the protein CALGPPGELFF.

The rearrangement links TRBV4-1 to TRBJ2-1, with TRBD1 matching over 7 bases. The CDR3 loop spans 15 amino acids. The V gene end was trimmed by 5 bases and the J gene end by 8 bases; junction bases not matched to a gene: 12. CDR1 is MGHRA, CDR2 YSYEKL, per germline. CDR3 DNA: TGCGCCAGCAGCTCACCAAACAGGGGTTGGGATGAGCAGTTCTTC. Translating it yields CASSSPNRGWDEQFF.

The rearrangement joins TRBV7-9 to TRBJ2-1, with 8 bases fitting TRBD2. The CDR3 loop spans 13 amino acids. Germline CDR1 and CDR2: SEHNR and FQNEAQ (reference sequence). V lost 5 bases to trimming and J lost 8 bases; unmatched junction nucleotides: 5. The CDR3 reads CASSPGLADEQFF. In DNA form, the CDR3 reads TGTGCCAGCAGCCCAGGACTAGCCGATGAGCAGTTCTTC.

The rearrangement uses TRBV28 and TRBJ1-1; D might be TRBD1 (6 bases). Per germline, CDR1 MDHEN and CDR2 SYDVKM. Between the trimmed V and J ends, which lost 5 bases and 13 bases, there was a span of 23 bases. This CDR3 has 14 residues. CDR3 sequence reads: CASSPGWGGQGVFF. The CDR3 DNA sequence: TGTGCCAGCAGTCCAGGATGGGGGGGGCAGGGTGTTTTCTTT.

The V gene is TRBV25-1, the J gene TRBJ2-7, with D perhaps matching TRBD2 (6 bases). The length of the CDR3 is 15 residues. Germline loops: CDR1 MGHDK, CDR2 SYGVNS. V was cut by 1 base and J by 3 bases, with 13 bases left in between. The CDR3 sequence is CASSELGEEGYEQYF. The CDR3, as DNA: TGTGCCAGCAGTGAATTGGGGGAGGAGGGCTACGAGCAGTACTTC.

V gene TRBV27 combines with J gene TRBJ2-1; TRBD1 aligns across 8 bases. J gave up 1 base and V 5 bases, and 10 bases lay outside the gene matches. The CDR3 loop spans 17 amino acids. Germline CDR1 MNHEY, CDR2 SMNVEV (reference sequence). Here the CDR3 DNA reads TGTGCCAGCAGTCCCCCCGACAGGGGAGATTCCTACAATGAGCAGTTCTTC. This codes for CASSPPDRGDSYNEQFF.

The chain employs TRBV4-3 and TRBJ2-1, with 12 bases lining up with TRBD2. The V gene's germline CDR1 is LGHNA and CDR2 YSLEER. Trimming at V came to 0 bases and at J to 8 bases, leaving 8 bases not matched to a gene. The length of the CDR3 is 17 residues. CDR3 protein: CASSQDRLAGVTDEQFF. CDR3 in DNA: TGCGCCAGCAGCCAAGATAGACTAGCGGGAGTTACAGATGAGCAGTTCTTC.

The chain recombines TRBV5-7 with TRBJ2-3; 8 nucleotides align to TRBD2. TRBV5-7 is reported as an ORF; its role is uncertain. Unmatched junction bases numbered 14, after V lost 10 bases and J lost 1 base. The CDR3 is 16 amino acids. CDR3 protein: CAAPPTPAGGTDTQYF. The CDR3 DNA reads TGTGCCGCCCCCCCGACCCCAGCGGGGGGCACAGATACGCAGTATTTT.

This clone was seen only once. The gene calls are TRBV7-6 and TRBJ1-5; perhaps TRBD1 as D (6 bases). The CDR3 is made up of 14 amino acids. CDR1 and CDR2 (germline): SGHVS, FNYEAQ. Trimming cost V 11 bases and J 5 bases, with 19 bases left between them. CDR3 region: CAPRGAAKDQPQHF. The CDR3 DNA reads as TGTGCCCCCCGGGGGGCTGCAAAGGATCAGCCCCAGCATTTT.

The CDR3 spells CAWSPIPDSSGVLAKNIQYF. DNA for the CDR3: TGTGCCTGGAGTCCCATCCCCGATAGTAGCGGAGTATTAGCCAAAAACATTCAGTACTTC. This chain connects TRBV30 to TRBJ2-4; D is possibly TRBD2 (6 bases). The CDR3 contains 20 residues. The germline V and J ends were trimmed by 2 bases and 0 bases, with 26 bases remaining between them. Germline V gene lookup returns CDR1 GTSNPN and CDR2 SVGIG (reference sequence).

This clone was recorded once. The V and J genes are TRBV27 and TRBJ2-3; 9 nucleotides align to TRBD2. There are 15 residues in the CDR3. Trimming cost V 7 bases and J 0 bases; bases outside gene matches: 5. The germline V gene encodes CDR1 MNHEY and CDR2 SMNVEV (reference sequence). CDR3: CASIKTSGSTDTQYF. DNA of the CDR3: TGTGCCAGCATTAAGACTAGCGGTAGCACAGATACGCAGTATTTT.

CDR3 DNA sequence: TGTGCCAGCAGCCAAGATTCAAGGTTAGCGGGGGGGCGTCGAGAAGCACAAGAGACCCAGTACTTC. Translation gives CASSQDSRLAGGRREAQETQYF. The chain recombines TRBV4-2 with TRBJ2-5, with 11 bases identical to TRBD2. CDR1 and CDR2 from the germline V gene are LGHNA and YNFKEQ. The junction had 20 bases not matched to a gene; V was cut back by 0 bases and J by 2 bases. The CDR3 is 22 amino acids.

The CDR3 loop is CASSLPGGDTEAFF. CDR3 sequence (DNA): TGCGCCAGCAGTCTCCCGGGGGGTGACACTGAAGCTTTCTTT. The V and J genes are TRBV23-1 and TRBJ1-1; TRBD1 might be the D (5 bases). TRBV23-1 counts as an open reading frame of uncertain function. Trimming took off 4 bases at V and 3 bases at J, with 12 bases between the two ends. This CDR3 is 14 amino acids long.

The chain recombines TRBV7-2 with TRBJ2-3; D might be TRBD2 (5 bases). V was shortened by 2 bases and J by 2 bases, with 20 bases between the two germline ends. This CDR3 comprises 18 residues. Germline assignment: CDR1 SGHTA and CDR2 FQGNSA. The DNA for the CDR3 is TGTGCCAGCAGCTTATCGTGGTCGGGGTGGGGATCCACAGATACGCAGTATTTT. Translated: CASSLSWSGWGSTDTQYF.

The DNA for the CDR3 is TGTGCCAGCAGTTACGGACGGGGGGGGGAGCAGTACTTC. It translates to CASSYGRGGEQYF. The genes are TRBV6-5 and TRBJ2-7, with TRBD2 identical over 8 bases. Germline V lookup: CDR1 MNHEY, CDR2 SVGAGI. V was clipped by 2 bases and J by 7 bases; unmatched bases: 4. The CDR3 extends over 13 amino acids.

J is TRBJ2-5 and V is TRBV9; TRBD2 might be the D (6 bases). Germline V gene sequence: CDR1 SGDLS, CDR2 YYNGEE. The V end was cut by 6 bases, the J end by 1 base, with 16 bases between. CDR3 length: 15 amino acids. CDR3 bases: TGTGCCAGCACACCCCGGGGGAGACTCCAAGAGACCCAGTACTTC. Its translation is CASTPRGRLQETQYF.

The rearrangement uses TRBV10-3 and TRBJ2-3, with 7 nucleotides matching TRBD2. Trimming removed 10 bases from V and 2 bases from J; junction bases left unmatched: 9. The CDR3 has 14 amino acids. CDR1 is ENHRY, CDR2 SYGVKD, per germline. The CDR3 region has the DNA TGTGCCACCTCTCTGGCGGGAGCCACAGATACGCAGTATTTT. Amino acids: CATSLAGATDTQYF.

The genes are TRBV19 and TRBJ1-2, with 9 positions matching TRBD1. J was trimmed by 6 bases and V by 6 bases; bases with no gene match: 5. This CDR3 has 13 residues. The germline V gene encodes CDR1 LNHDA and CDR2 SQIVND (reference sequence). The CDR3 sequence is CASRSWTGDGYTF. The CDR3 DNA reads TGTGCCAGTAGATCCTGGACAGGGGATGGCTACACCTTC.

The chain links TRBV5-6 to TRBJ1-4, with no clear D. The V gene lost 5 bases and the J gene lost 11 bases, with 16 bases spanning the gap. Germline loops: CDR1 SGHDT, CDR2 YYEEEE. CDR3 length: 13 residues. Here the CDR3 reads CASRLGKGDKLFF. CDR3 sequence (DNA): TGTGCCAGCAGGTTAGGGAAGGGAGATAAACTGTTTTTT.

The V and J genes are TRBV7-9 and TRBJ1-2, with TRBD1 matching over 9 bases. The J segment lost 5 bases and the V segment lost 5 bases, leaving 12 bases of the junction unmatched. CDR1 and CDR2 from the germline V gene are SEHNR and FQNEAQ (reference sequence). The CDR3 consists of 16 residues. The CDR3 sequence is CASSDDRDRENYGYTF. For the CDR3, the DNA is TGTGCCAGCAGCGACGACCGGGACAGGGAAAATTATGGCTACACCTTC.

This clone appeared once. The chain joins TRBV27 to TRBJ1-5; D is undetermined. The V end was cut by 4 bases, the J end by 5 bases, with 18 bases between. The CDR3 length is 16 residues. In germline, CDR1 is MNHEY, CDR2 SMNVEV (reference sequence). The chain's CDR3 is CASSYIAALHDQPQHF. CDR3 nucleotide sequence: TGTGCCAGCAGTTACATAGCGGCCCTGCACGATCAGCCCCAGCATTTT.

The CDR3 here is CASSDSGKGSYEQYF. In nucleotides, the CDR3 is TGTGCCAGCAGCGATAGCGGGAAAGGGTCCTACGAGCAGTACTTC. The chain carries TRBV5-8 and TRBJ2-7; the match to TRBD2 covers 8 bases. The CDR3 contains 15 residues. The germline V gene encodes CDR1 SGHTS and CDR2 YDEGEE. The V segment lost 4 bases and the J segment 1 base; nucleotides outside the gene matches: 7.